Listed here are 9 T cell receptor beta chains from one sample, sequenced in a study of T cells in Graves' hyperthyroidism and ophthalmopathy. From RNA transcripts, TCR beta CDR3 regions were amplified. The primer set for the first-round RT-PCR of the TCR CDR3 was HTBI. TCRdb re-called the multiplex PCR reads through MiXCR, storing one row per CDR3 protein. The data contain about 640,000 distinct CDR3 sequences, about 14% of them singletons. Sequenced: blood. The source of these receptors is a woman aged 50 to 65 with Graves' ophthalmopathy.

This clonotype was seen ten or more times. This chain joins TRBV11-2 and TRBJ2-5; a weak D match, TRBD2 (5 bases). Germline assignment: CDR1 SGHAT and CDR2 FQNNGV. V was trimmed by 6 bases and J by 0 bases, leaving 14 bases between them. The CDR3 consists of 15 residues. Here the CDR3 DNA reads TGTGCCAGCAGTTCCACTTCCGGGGACCAAGAGACCCAGTACTTC. This sequence encodes CASSSTSGDQETQYF.

The chain links TRBV24-1 to TRBJ2-5; D remains ambiguous. The germline V gene has CDR1 KGHDR and CDR2 SFDVKD. V lost 0 bases to trimming and J lost 7 bases, with 8 bases between them. The CDR3 runs to 13 residues. The CDR3 bases are TGTGCCACCAGTGATTTGAGTTCCGCGACCCAGTACTTC. Translated, it gives CATSDLSSATQYF.

The V and J genes are TRBV5-6 and TRBJ2-7; D gene ambiguous. V lost 0 bases and J lost 2, with 12 bases in between. Germline V gene data show CDR1 as SGHDT and CDR2 as YYEEEE. This CDR3 region has 15 residues. CDR3 protein: CASSLASDRTYEQYF. CDR3 in DNA: TGTGCCAGCAGCTTGGCGTCTGACCGAACCTACGAGCAGTACTTC.

There are many counts of this clonotype. The J gene is TRBJ1-1, the V gene TRBV11-2, with D perhaps matching TRBD1 (5 bases). The CDR3 is 14 amino acids. Germline CDR1 SGHAT, CDR2 FQNNGV. V was cut by 4 bases and J by 3 bases, with 12 bases left in between. This CDR3 is CASSSSRDYTEAFF. The DNA for the CDR3 is TGTGCCAGCAGCTCATCCAGGGACTACACTGAAGCTTTCTTT.

In this sample, this clonotype turned up a few times. The gene calls are TRBV3-1 and TRBJ2-1; D is unclear. CDR1 and CDR2 (germline): LGHDT, YNNKEL (reference sequence). The CDR3 is 15 amino acids. V shed 7 bases and J shed 6 bases, with 19 bases lying between them. The CDR3: CASTSKEVSGNEQFF. The CDR3 bases are TGTGCCAGCACCTCCAAAGAGGTTTCAGGCAATGAGCAGTTCTTC.

The rearrangement joins TRBV20-1 to TRBJ2-7; TRBD2 matches 9 bases. The germline V gene has CDR1 DFQATT and CDR2 SNEGSKA (reference sequence). With V trimmed by 0 bases and J by 2 bases, 5 bases remained unmatched. There are 15 residues in the CDR3. CDR3 bases: TGCAGTGCTAGAGATTTTCGCGGGAGGGCCTACGAGCAGTACTTC. Encoded protein: CSARDFRGRAYEQYF.

The table lists this clonotype with many counts. The J gene is TRBJ1-5, the V gene TRBV11-2; TRBD1 aligns across 9 bases. The V and J ends lost 1 base and 3 bases, in that order; junction bases with no gene match: 10. CDR3 length equals 18 residues. Germline V CDR1 and CDR2: SGHAT, FQNNGV. The CDR3 reads CASSLGKSRDRDNQPQHF. CDR3 coding DNA: TGTGCCAGCAGCTTAGGTAAAAGCCGGGACAGGGACAATCAGCCCCAGCATTTT.

In its sample, this clonotype was seen many times. The V call is TRBV7-3, the J call TRBJ2-3; D is uncertain. Trimming shortened V by 2 bases and J by 1 base, and 7 bases separated the two germline ends. The CDR3 is 14 amino acids. CDR1 SGHTA and CDR2 FQGTGA come from the germline V gene. The CDR3 DNA sequence: TGTGCCAGCAGCTTACTCGGCCGCACAGATACGCAGTATTTT. It is translated as CASSLLGRTDTQYF.

This clonotype was found many times. The chain links TRBV7-2 to TRBJ2-1; D is possibly TRBD1 or TRBD2 (5 bases each). Germline CDR1 is SGHTA and CDR2 is FQGNSA. Trimming took off 5 bases at V and 1 base at J, with 15 bases between the two ends. The CDR3 totals 16 residues. CDR3 sequence: CASSPAGTTSYNEQFF. The CDR3 DNA reads TGTGCCAGCAGCCCCGCCGGGACCACATCCTACAATGAGCAGTTCTTC.